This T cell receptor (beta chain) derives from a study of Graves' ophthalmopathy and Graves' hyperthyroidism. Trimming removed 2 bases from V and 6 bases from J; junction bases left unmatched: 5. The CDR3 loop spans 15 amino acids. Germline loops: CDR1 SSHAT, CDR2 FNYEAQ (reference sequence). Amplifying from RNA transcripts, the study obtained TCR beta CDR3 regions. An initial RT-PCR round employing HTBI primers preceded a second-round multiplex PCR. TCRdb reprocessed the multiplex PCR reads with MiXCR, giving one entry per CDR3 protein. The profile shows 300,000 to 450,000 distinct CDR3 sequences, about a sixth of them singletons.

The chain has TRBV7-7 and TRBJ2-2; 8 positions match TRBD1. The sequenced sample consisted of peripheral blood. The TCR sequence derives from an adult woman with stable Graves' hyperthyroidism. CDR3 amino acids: CASSLIGQGPGELFF. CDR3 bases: TGTGCCAGCAGCTTAATCGGACAGGGACCCGGGGAGCTGTTTTTT.